What follows describes a single T cell receptor (beta chain). As yet, its antigen is unknown. Germline V gives CDR1 SGHDT, CDR2 YYEEEE. V gave up 7 bases and J gave up 7 bases, with 15 bases separating them. The length of the CDR3 is 13 residues. Reverse transcription used about 0.45 to 1 ug RNA and random hexamers. By means of immunoSEQ multiplex PCR, TCR beta CDR3 spanning 54 Vbeta and 13 Jbeta underwent amplification. TCRdb reprocessed the immunoSEQ multiplex PCR reads via MiXCR and lists one record per CDR3 protein. The repertoire holds approximately 87,000 distinct CDR3 sequences, with approximately 96% as singletons. The sample belongs to a study of CD8 T cells in Susac syndrome. Study-level background: At blood draw, Susac syndrome patients were therapy-naive, on corticosteroids, or on intravenous immunoglobulin alone.

Recently defined diagnostic criteria for definite or probable disease were fulfilled by Susac syndrome patients. Study observations and caveats: Clonal CD8+ expansion in Susac was highest in TEMRA cells and active patients.

The receptor was derived from a human donor with Susac syndrome. The material sequenced was CD8+ T cells from PBMCs. This chain connects TRBV5-6 to TRBJ2-1; D might be TRBD1 (5 bases). This CDR3 is CASWAGSFNEQFF. CDR3 DNA: TGTGCCAGCTGGGCAGGGTCGTTTAATGAGCAGTTCTTC.